The clone carrying this TCR beta chain was counted between two and nine times. V lost 0 bases to trimming and J lost 2 bases, with 4 bases between them. CDR3 length: 13 residues. Germline V gene lookup returns CDR1 KGHSH and CDR2 LQKENI. Caucasian adults living in Nashville, Tennessee, provided all samples. These data come from a study of shared clonotypes between healthy human individuals. Study-wide background: CD8 memory received one plate per donor, CD8 naive two, CD4 memory three and CD4 naive three.

Produced via immunoSEQ multiplex PCR; TCRdb's table is partial and in-frame only. The sample yields about 2.3 million clones, about 90% seen once. The rearrangement links TRBV18 to TRBJ1-2; unclear D gene. This clonotype was sampled from a man aged 18 to 35 in good health. Some clones in this sample may be carry-over from other donors' samples. The sample consisted of naive CD4+ T cells from PBMCs. Noted subset: CD45RA+ positively selected. The CDR3 bases are TGTGCCAGCTCACCACCGGAAAACTATGGCTACACCTTC. It codes for CASSPPENYGYTF.